Reported below is one T cell receptor (beta chain). Its antigen is not identified. This entry is derived from a study of T cell clonotyping in hematopoietic cell transplantation. Noted time point: recipient sample about 28 days before transplant, after cytoreduction. Samples: about 28 days before transplant, then days 30, 100 and 180 after. Study-level points and caveats: Higher Inverse Simpson Index values in graft donor and pretransplant recipient predicted broader posttransplant TCR diversity. Few recipient clonotypes overlapped donors; over 95% were de novo at given depth. Recipient TCR diversity dropped after transplant; expanded clonotypes rose from day 30 to 180.

Per the germline V gene, CDR1 is SGDLS and CDR2 is YYNGEE. This CDR3 is built from 12 residues. V was pared by 0 bases and J by 3 bases, with 4 bases between. Data came from immunoSEQ multiplex PCR; TCRdb stores just in-frame clones and leaves some out. The sample carries roughly 34,000 clones, 90% to 95% recorded once. The source was peripheral blood mononuclear cells, collected before stem cell transplant. J is TRBJ2-7 and V is TRBV9; D not resolved. This receptor was identified in a man in his forties with chronic myeloid leukemia. Some clones in this sample may be carry-over from other donors' samples. CDR3 sequence: CASSVEGYEQYF. The CDR3 region has the DNA TGTGCCAGCAGCGTAGAGGGCTACGAGCAGTACTTC.